This TCR beta chain was sequenced during a study of blood T cell repertoires in COVID-19. As originally analysed: Counts of nucleated cells, estimated from reference gene primer amplification, were obtained. Libraries were prepared by immunoSEQ multiplex PCR; TCRdb keeps only in-frame clonotypes and omits some of them. V, J and clone size are taken as reported in that table, and D and trimming were inferred from the DNA itself. The data show 250,000 to 350,000 clones, roughly 85% seen once. In germline, CDR1 is SGHDN, CDR2 FVKESK. The J segment lost 2 bases and the V segment lost 8 bases, leaving 4 bases of the junction unmatched. The length of the CDR3 is 14 residues.

The chain carries TRBV14 and TRBJ2-7; 12 bases line up with TRBD2. The sample comprised PBMCs or T cells enriched from blood (not recorded which). The receptor was derived from a woman aged 25 to 39 who had recovered from COVID-19. The CDR3 coding sequence is TGTGCCAGCCGAACTAGCGGGGGGCCCTACGAGCAGTACTTC. Its translation: CASRTSGGPYEQYF.